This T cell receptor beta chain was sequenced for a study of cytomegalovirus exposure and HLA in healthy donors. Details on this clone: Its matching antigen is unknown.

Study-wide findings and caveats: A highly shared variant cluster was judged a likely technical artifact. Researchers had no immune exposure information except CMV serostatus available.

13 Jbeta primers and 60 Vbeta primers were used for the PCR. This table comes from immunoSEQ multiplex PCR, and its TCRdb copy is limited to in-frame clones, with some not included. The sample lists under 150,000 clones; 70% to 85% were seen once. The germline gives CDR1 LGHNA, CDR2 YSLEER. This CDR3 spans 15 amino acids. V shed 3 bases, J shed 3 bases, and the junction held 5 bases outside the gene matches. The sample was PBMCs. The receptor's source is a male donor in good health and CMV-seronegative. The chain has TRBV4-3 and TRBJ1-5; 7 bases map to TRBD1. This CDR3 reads CASSHSDRPNQPQHF. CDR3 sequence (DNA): TGCGCCAGCAGCCATTCGGACAGGCCCAATCAGCCCCAGCATTTT.